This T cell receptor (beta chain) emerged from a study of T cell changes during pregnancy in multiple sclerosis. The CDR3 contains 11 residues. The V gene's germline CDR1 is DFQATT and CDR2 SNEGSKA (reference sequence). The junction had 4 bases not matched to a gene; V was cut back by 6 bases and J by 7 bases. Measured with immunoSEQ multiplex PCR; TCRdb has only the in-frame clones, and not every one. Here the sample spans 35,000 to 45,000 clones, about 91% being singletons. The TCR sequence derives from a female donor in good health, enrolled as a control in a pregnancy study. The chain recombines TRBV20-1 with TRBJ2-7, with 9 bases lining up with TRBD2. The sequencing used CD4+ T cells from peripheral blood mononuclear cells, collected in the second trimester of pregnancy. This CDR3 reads CSALLAGEQYF. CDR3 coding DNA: TGCAGTGCGCTCCTAGCGGGGGAGCAGTACTTC.